A selection of T cell receptor beta chains follows, all from one sample in a study of cytomegalovirus exposure and HLA in healthy donors. Data came from immunoSEQ multiplex PCR; TCRdb stores just in-frame clones and leaves some out. Of about 160,000 clones in the sample, approximately 86% were seen once. Sequencing was carried out using PBMCs. The receptor source for this set is a woman aged 18-29 years in good health and CMV-seronegative. CDR3s include the opening cysteine and the closing phenylalanine or tryptophan.

14	TRBV6-5	TRBJ2-7	CASSWQTNSYEQYF
12	TRBV29-1	TRBJ1-1	CSVSLENTEAFF
15	TRBV9	TRBJ2-7	CASSVAGLAGYEQYF
15	TRBV4-2	TRBJ2-5	CASSQSREGVETQYF
14	TRBV5-8	TRBJ2-3	CASSSDTLTDTQYF
13	TRBV30	TRBJ1-1	CACLGQGVAEAFF
12	TRBV29-1	TRBJ2-3	CSASTSTDTQYF
14	TRBV4-1	TRBJ1-1	CASSQDTGERRAFF
15	TRBV7-3	TRBJ2-1	CASSLSGQGNNEQFF
15	TRBV7-2	TRBJ2-1	CASTLAGGVYNEQFF
14	TRBV6-4	TRBJ2-1	CASSDGGAYNEQFF
22	TRBV19	TRBJ2-2	CASSIDRRRGLAGGRNTGELFF
17	TRBV4-3	TRBJ2-4	CASSQGAGELAKNIQYF
15	TRBV27	TRBJ2-1	CASSSSRAFYNEQFF
12	TRBV5-4	TRBJ2-5	CASSPGRETQYF
15	TRBV2	TRBJ2-1	CASSERLAGSGEQFF
14	TRBV5-4	TRBJ2-1	CASSGQGSYNEQFF
11	TRBV5-1	TRBJ2-7	CASSQGYEQYF
14	TRBV19	TRBJ1-2	CASTQTGGAGGYTF
17	TRBV2	TRBJ2-3	CASSGQRVAGSTDTQYF
13	TRBV6-6	TRBJ1-6	CASRGPGESPLHF
16	TRBV7-3	TRBJ1-1	CASSLRNRGTNTEAFF
13	TRBV19	TRBJ2-7	CASTQGWGYEQYF
18	TRBV19	TRBJ2-7	CASSFRPLQTAGSYEQYF
17	TRBV7-6	TRBJ2-2	CASSKTPTGSNTGELFF
13	TRBV7-9	TRBJ1-2	CASSLGAGYGYTF
15	TRBV5-4	TRBJ2-3	CASSLDPKPGDTQYF
14	TRBV5-1	TRBJ2-2	CASSSGTITGELFF
13	TRBV19	TRBJ2-1	CASSLRTGNEQFF
14	TRBV10-2	TRBJ1-1	CASTGSLMNTEAFF
14	TRBV2	TRBJ2-3	CASGRDRTPDTQYF
21	TRBV10-2	TRBJ2-7	CASSLPGLAGDGGVGSYEQYF
16	TRBV5-1	TRBJ2-1	CASSRGDFHSYNEQFF
16	TRBV28	TRBJ1-3	CASSSGQGAPGNTIYF
19	TRBV7-2	TRBJ2-6	CASSLVSGQGASGANVLTF
16	TRBV5-1	TRBJ2-1	CASSLAFGGSYNEQFF
17	TRBV19	TRBJ1-5	CASSVPLQVYSNQPQHF
11	TRBV5-8	TRBJ1-2	CASSFSSGYTF
14	TRBV2	TRBJ2-3	CASSEIAGGLVQYF
16	TRBV5-4	TRBJ2-5	CASSLIAPTGQETQYF
13	TRBV7-2	TRBJ2-7	CASSSRDTYEQYF
13	TRBV10-2	TRBJ1-2	CASSESIQIGYTF
15	TRBV6-1	TRBJ1-2	CASMPGPTGAYGYTF
15	TRBV2	TRBJ2-7	CASRPTSVYRNEQYF
17	TRBV27	TRBJ1-2	CASSLWPGAKNFYGYTF
15	TRBV4-1	TRBJ1-2	CASSLETGGIYGYTF
14	TRBV7-2	TRBJ1-6	CASSPLGMGSPLHF
17	TRBV19	TRBJ2-7	CASSIETPGTGSYEQYF
16	TRBV10-3	TRBJ2-5	CAIRDPGLASQETQYF
14	TRBV9	TRBJ2-7	CASSVGLAGYEQYF